Sequencing of this T cell receptor (beta chain) was carried out in a study of T cells in Graves' hyperthyroidism and ophthalmopathy. Whole-study findings and limits: Researchers report that a 13 V-J model separated ophthalmopathy from stable hyperthyroidism. Model predictions of ophthalmopathy came a median about 6.3 months before onset.

Amplified regions were TCR beta CDR3 sequences from RNA transcripts. With the HTBI primer set, the TCR CDR3 went through a first round of RT-PCR. MiXCR was run by TCRdb on the multiplex PCR reads, yielding one entry per CDR3 protein. Of just under 750,000 distinct CDR3 sequences listed, 30% to 40% are singletons. Points on this clonotype: What it binds is not known.

V was pared by 6 bases and J by 6 bases, with 10 bases of the junction left unmatched. From germline, CDR1 is MNHEY and CDR2 SVGAGI. The CDR3 loop spans 15 amino acids. The clonotype originates from a middle-aged woman with Graves' hyperthyroidism. Sequenced input: blood. The V gene is TRBV6-5, the J gene TRBJ2-5; 10 bases agree with TRBD2. The CDR3 sequence: CASSDLAGAGKTQYF. DNA for the CDR3: TGTGCCAGCAGCGATCTAGCGGGGGCGGGAAAGACCCAGTACTTC.